This T cell receptor (beta chain) was sequenced during a study of blood T cell repertoires in COVID-19. Whole-study context: Sample material is recorded as cDNA or gDNA derived from T cells, B-cell-depleted T cells, or PBMCs.

Per the germline V gene, CDR1 is SNHLY and CDR2 is FYNNEI. V trimming: 1 base; J trimming: 9 bases; junction bases outside the gene matches: 10. The CDR3 runs to 15 residues. Authors' methods: Amplification with reference gene primers provided the estimates of nucleated cell counts. The protocol was immunoSEQ multiplex PCR, while the TCRdb copy is restricted to in-frame clones and leaves out a portion. The V and J calls and clone size were taken over from that table, and D and trimming were inferred from the DNA. The repertoire has 37,000 or so clones, about nine tenths of them found once; the top ten carry over 10%.

The specimen was peripheral blood. This clonotype was sampled from a man between 65 and 85 years old with acute or convalescent COVID-19. The rearrangement joins TRBV2 to TRBJ2-3, with 7 bases aligning to TRBD2. In nucleotides, the CDR3 is TGTGCCAGCAGTGAAGGGGGAGGGCCGGTTTGGACGCAGTATTTT. This codes for CASSEGGGPVWTQYF.